This T cell receptor (beta chain) was identified during a study of T cell repertoires in cytomegalovirus infection. Study summary: Recently identified HLA-C-restricted and well-studied HLA-B-restricted CMV epitopes were used. Indicated by public TCR beta signatures were CMV infection and matching HLA type.

Study conclusions and caveats: Carriers of CMV and the relevant HLA type were discriminated by public TCR beta frequency. HLA-C-restricted CMV-specific TCR beta clonotypes prevailed in the ex vivo response.

TCRdb itself ran the reads through MiXCR, one entry per CDR3 protein. The sample shows approximately 310,000 distinct CDR3 sequences, 20% to 25% of them seen only once. From germline, CDR1 is MNHEY and CDR2 SMNVEV (reference sequence). The CDR3 has 13 amino acids. Trimming at V came to 7 bases and at J to 7 bases, leaving 7 bases not matched to a gene. Concerning this clonotype: Its antigen is not identified.

The chain has TRBV27 and TRBJ2-1; TRBD2 matches 7 bases. This clonotype was sampled from a human donor in good health (CMV status not recorded). Some clones in this sample may be carry-over from other donors' samples. The input for sequencing was cultured PBMCs, taken from culture after CMV antigen stimulation. The CDR3 coding sequence is TGTGCCAGCATGGGCGGGAGCCATAATGAGCAGTTCTTC. Translated: CASMGGSHNEQFF.